Each of the 12 T cell receptor beta chains below was sequenced from the same sample in a study of shared clonotypes between healthy human individuals. Generated by immunoSEQ multiplex PCR, the TCRdb table keeps only in-frame clones and is missing some. Among approximately 1.4 million clones, 98% were seen once, and the ten largest hold 0.4% to 0.45%. The sample consisted of naive CD4+ T cells sorted from blood. Subset meaning: CD45RA+ positively selected. The receptors originated from a man aged 25-40 years in good health.

The chain links TRBV5-1 to TRBJ2-7; D not resolved. CDR1 SGHRS and CDR2 YFSETQ come from the germline V gene. V lost 0 bases, J lost 1 base, and 11 bases lay in between. This CDR3 spans 15 amino acids. The chain's CDR3 is CASSLDPQRSYEQYF. As DNA, the CDR3 is TGCGCCAGCAGCTTGGATCCCCAAAGATCCTACGAGCAGTACTTC.

This chain links TRBV28 with TRBJ1-3; tentatively, D is TRBD1 (5 bases). In germline, CDR1 is MDHEN, CDR2 SYDVKM. This CDR3 spans 15 amino acids. V was cut by 5 bases and J by 1 base, with 12 bases left in between. CDR3 in DNA: TGTGCCAGCAGTCTCCAGCCAGGGTCTGGAAACACCATATATTTT. It translates to CASSLQPGSGNTIYF.

The chain links TRBV5-4 to TRBJ2-1, with 8 bases lining up with TRBD2. V gave up 4 bases and J gave up 2 bases; unmatched junction bases: 11. The CDR3 runs 17 residues. Germline V gene data show CDR1 as SGHNT and CDR2 as YYREEE (reference sequence). This CDR3 reads CASSHPSGPIPYNEQFF. CDR3 nucleotides: TGTGCCAGCAGCCACCCTAGCGGGCCGATTCCCTACAATGAGCAGTTCTTC.

The chain has TRBV4-3 and TRBJ1-2; D call uncertain. Germline V gene data show CDR1 as LGHNA and CDR2 as YSLEER. V shed 0 bases and J shed 2 bases, with 4 bases lying between them. This CDR3 has 13 residues. CDR3 DNA sequence: TGCGCCAGCAGCCAAGACGGAAACTATGGCTACACCTTC. Translation gives CASSQDGNYGYTF.

The rearrangement links TRBV29-1 to TRBJ2-3; possibly TRBD1 or TRBD2 for D (5 bases each). Germline V gene sequence: CDR1 SQVTM, CDR2 ANQGSEA. Deletions cut 1 base from V and 4 bases from J, with 12 bases between. The CDR3 is 14 residues long. Here the CDR3 DNA reads TGCAGCGTTGAAGTCCTGAGGGGCGCAGATACGCAGTATTTT. This codes for CSVEVLRGADTQYF.

V and J are TRBV6-5 and TRBJ1-1; D is ambiguous. CDR3 length: 15 residues. V was shortened by 5 bases and J by 0 bases, with 13 bases between the two germline ends. CDR1 MNHEY and CDR2 SVGAGI come from the germline V gene. CDR3 in DNA: TGTGCCAGCAGTCCGAGACCGAGCATGAACACTGAAGCTTTCTTT. This translates into CASSPRPSMNTEAFF.

The count of this clone is one. This specimen includes other DNA sequences encoding the same CDR3. The chain employs TRBV2 and TRBJ1-1; 10 bases match TRBD1. Per the germline V gene, CDR1 is SNHLY and CDR2 is FYNNEI. The CDR3 consists of 13 residues. Germline trimming cut 4 bases from V and 5 bases from J; bases unmatched to any gene: 1. The CDR3 loop reads CASSGTGGTEAFF. CDR3 DNA sequence: TGTGCCAGCAGTGGGACAGGGGGAACTGAAGCTTTCTTT.

As to this clone: Different DNA sequences within this sample yield the same CDR3. This rearrangement joins TRBV5-1 to TRBJ1-1, with D perhaps TRBD1 (5 bases). The V gene's germline CDR1 is SGHRS and CDR2 YFSETQ. Trimming removed 0 bases at V and 2 bases at J, with 11 bases between. The CDR3 covers 15 residues. CDR3 nucleotide sequence: TGCGCCAGCAGCTTGGTCCAGGGAGAAAACACTGAAGCTTTCTTT. It encodes CASSLVQGENTEAFF.

The chain uses TRBV5-4 and TRBJ1-1; no clear D. CDR1 and CDR2 from the germline V gene are SGHNT and YYREEE (reference sequence). V was cut by 3 bases and J by 0 bases, with 6 bases left in between. The CDR3 totals 13 residues. The CDR3 region is CASSSVVNTEAFF. The DNA for the CDR3 is TGTGCCAGCAGCTCCGTGGTGAACACTGAAGCTTTCTTT.

On this clone itself: The sample has other DNA sequences that encode this CDR3 too. CDR3 amino acids: CAISETDRDYGYTF. In DNA, the CDR3 is TGTGCCATCAGTGAGACGGACAGAGATTATGGCTACACCTTC. The chain is built from TRBV10-3 and TRBJ1-2, with TRBD1 as a possible D gene (6 bases). CDR3 size: 14 residues. Trimming cost V 2 bases and J 5 bases, with 12 bases left between them. Germline V gene lookup returns CDR1 ENHRY and CDR2 SYGVKD.

This clone was observed a single time. The chain joins TRBV29-1 to TRBJ1-2, with D maybe TRBD1 (5 bases). The CDR3 totals 11 residues. The V and J ends lost 4 bases and 6 bases respectively, with 9 bases between them. The V gene's germline CDR1 is SQVTM and CDR2 ANQGSEA. The CDR3 DNA is TGCAGCGTTGCGCAGGGCGATGGCTACACCTTC. This encodes CSVAQGDGYTF.

DNA of the CDR3: TGCGCCAGCAGCTTGTATAATGGGCAGGGATTTTTTACAGATACGCAGTATTTT. This translates into CASSLYNGQGFFTDTQYF. This chain uses TRBV5-1 with TRBJ2-3; a weak D match, TRBD1 (5 bases). The ends were cut back, 1 base at V and 3 bases at J, with 21 bases in the middle. The CDR3 totals 18 residues. CDR1 SGHRS and CDR2 YFSETQ come from the germline V gene.